The present T cell receptor (beta chain) was sequenced within a study of blood T cell repertoires in COVID-19 (dated by TCRdb to about 2020). About the study as a whole: The collaborator samples originated in the United States, Italy and Spain and spanned the acute and convalescent phases of COVID-19. Where available, HLA class I and class II types were obtained from metadata supplied by the sample provider rather than from assay-based typing. Deeply sampled blood TCRbeta repertoires from subjects exposed to, actively infected with, or recovered from COVID-19 were included in the dataset. Samples came from the ongoing ImmuneRACE study (first 160 participants) plus 1,254 subjects from 6 global collaborators. The repertoires were released in a freely available public database meant as a resource for research on the immune response to SARS-CoV-2. The material from the prospective study consisted of cDNA or gDNA derived from T cells, B-cell-depleted T cells, or PBMCs. Nearly every sample came with metadata listing a de-identified subject ID, COVID-19 status, age in years and sex. What the study reported, not specific to this receptor: The quantity of clinical and demographic metadata differed by source and by participant and was supplied without curation.

In the prospective study, participants were roughly 18 to 100 years old, resided in about two dozen geographic areas of the United States, and were enrolled through a virtual design. In the prospective study, cohorts were assigned on the basis of participant-reported clinical history obtained from a screening survey and a study questionnaire. In the prospective study, mobile phlebotomists collected whole blood, serum and a nasopharyngeal or oropharyngeal swab from each participant. Additional blood draws and questionnaires over a 2-month period could optionally be provided by prospective study participants. Prospective study blood samples were shipped either frozen or at room temperature before DNA extraction. TCRbeta CDR3 regions were amplified from genomic DNA by means of the immunoSEQ Assay, a bias-controlled multiplex PCR. The original pipeline was this. The number of nucleated cells in each sample was estimated by amplification of reference gene primers within the assay. To quantify the absolute abundance of each unique TCRbeta CDR3 rearrangement, sequence reads were collapsed and filtered. For each sample, productive Simpson clonality was calculated as the square root of Simpson's diversity index over productive rearrangements. Not all clones reach the TCRdb copy of this immuneACCESS table, which keeps in-frame sequences only. Checked studies attribute under half of the gap to unresolved V genes and leave the rest unexplained. V, J and clone size are taken as reported in that table, and D and trimming were inferred from the DNA itself. The sample table shows 100,000 to 150,000 clones, and approximately 79% are seen once. The leading ten clones occupy about 2.6% of the sample.

Note on this clone: It lacks a known antigen. There are no base qualities to consult, and no much larger clone falls within one base.

Trimming at the junction amounts to 7 bases on V and 1 base on J, and the germline ends lie 13 bases apart. Based on the germline V gene (reference sequence), the CDR1 and CDR2 sequences are SEHNR and FQNEAQ. From its cysteine to its phenylalanine, the CDR3 spans 14 amino acids. The only DNA kept is the CDR3, 42 bases in frame from the first base. This receptor was obtained from a man between 35 and 55 years old with acute COVID-19. Sequencing was carried out using PBMCs or T cells enriched from blood (not recorded which). The rearranged chain carries TRBV7-9 and TRBJ1-1; the best D guess is TRBD1, with 6 bases matching. The sequenced DNA: TGTGCCAGCATTCCGGGACAAGGGAACACTGAAGCTTTCTTT. Its protein product is CASIPGQGNTEAFF.